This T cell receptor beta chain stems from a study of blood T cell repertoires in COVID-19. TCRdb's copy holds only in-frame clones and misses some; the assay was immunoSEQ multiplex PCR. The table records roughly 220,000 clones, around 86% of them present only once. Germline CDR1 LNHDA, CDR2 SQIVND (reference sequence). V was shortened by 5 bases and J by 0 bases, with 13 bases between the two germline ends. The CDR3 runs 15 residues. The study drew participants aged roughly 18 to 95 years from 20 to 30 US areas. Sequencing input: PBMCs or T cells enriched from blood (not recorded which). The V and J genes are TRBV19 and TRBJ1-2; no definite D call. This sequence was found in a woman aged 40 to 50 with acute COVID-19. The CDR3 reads CASSAPQKANYGYTF. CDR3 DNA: TGTGCCAGTAGTGCTCCTCAGAAAGCTAACTATGGCTACACCTTC.